In this sample, the clone carrying this T cell receptor (beta chain) turned up a few times. The antigen is unknown. The sample originates from a study of identical twins. Whole-study findings and limits: Memory repertoires lacked the insertion deficit that abundant cord blood beta clonotypes showed. Models underestimated how often monozygotic twins shared out-of-frame TCR alpha.

TCRdb redid the calling of the 5' RACE reads with MiXCR, one entry per CDR3 protein. The repertoire holds 1.5 million to 2 million distinct CDR3 sequences, around 29% seen once, with under 0.35% in the top ten. The germline V and J ends were trimmed by 0 bases and 4 bases, with 11 bases remaining between them. This CDR3 is 15 amino acids long. In germline, CDR1 is KGHSH, CDR2 LQKENI. The origin of this receptor is a newborn girl in good health. The sequenced sample was cord blood. The chain uses TRBV18 and TRBJ2-3; the D is unclear. CDR3 nucleotides: TGTGCCAGCTCACCACCGGCTGGTCCCGCAGATACGCAGTATTTT. Translation: CASSPPAGPADTQYF.